This T cell receptor (beta chain) was observed in a study of T cell responses to AZD1222 COVID-19 vaccine. Notes on the study in general: The study identified only a handful of AZD1222 recipients as seropositive at baseline.

V was shortened by 4 bases and J by 0 bases, with 11 bases between the two germline ends. The CDR3 has 14 amino acids. Germline CDR1 is SGHNT and CDR2 is YYREEE (reference sequence). This table comes from immunoSEQ multiplex PCR, and its TCRdb copy is limited to in-frame clones, with some not included. In the table there are roughly 170,000 clones, roughly 94% of which are singletons. As to this clone: The antigen is not known.

The chain carries TRBV5-4 and TRBJ2-7; D remains ambiguous. This receptor was taken from an adult who received the AZD1222 COVID-19 vaccine. Specimen: peripheral blood, collected 28 days after the second AZD1222 dose. CDR3 nucleotides: TGTGCCAGCAGCGGCGACGACGCCTCCTACGAGCAGTACTTC. Translation: CASSGDDASYEQYF.